One and the same sample provided the 7 T cell receptor beta chains below, sequenced in a study of CD8 T cell repertoires and HIV-1 epitope variants. Antigens of these TCRs are unknown. The assay was immunoSEQ multiplex PCR, and TCRdb's table has in-frame clones only and misses some. The top ten clones hold 35% to 55% of a sample with thousands of clones, under 70% of them seen once. Sequencing used cultured CD8+ T cells derived from PBMCs. The receptor set was obtained from a male donor with HIV.

The chain has TRBV4-1 and TRBJ2-3; a weak D match, TRBD1 (6 bases). The CDR3 spans 14 residues. V was clipped by 0 bases and J by 6 bases, with 10 bases between them. Germline-derived CDR1 and CDR2 are MGHRA and YSYEKL. CDR3 nucleotides: TGCGCCAGCAGCCAAGATGTGGGGGCTGATACGCAGTATTTT. As protein: CASSQDVGADTQYF.

The chain carries TRBV10-2 and TRBJ2-3; D perhaps matches TRBD1 (5 bases). Germline V gene lookup returns CDR1 WSHSY and CDR2 SAAADI. The germline V and J ends were trimmed by 2 bases and 2 bases, with 11 bases remaining between them. The CDR3 runs 15 residues. DNA for the CDR3: TGCGCCAGCAGTGAGGCGGCAGGGCTCACAGATACGCAGTATTTT. The encoded protein is CASSEAAGLTDTQYF.

V usage is TRBV9 and J usage is TRBJ1-2; D gene unclear. V lost 5 bases to trimming and J lost 3 bases, with 14 bases between them. The length of the CDR3 is 14 residues. The V gene's germline CDR1 is SGDLS and CDR2 YYNGEE. CDR3 residues: CASSLDPTDYGYTF. The CDR3 region has the DNA TGTGCCAGCAGTCTTGACCCCACGGACTATGGCTACACCTTC.

The rearrangement joins TRBV6-1 to TRBJ2-7; D uncertain. This CDR3 has 12 residues. V shed 3 bases and J shed 0 bases, with 3 bases lying between them. Germline V gives CDR1 MNHNS, CDR2 SASEGT. Here the CDR3 DNA reads TGTGCCAGCAGTGACAGCTCCTACGAGCAGTACTTC. It translates to CASSDSSYEQYF.

The chain uses TRBV7-2 and TRBJ2-7; D is perhaps TRBD2 (7 bases). The CDR3 sequence is 17 residues long. V was shortened by 5 bases and J by 3 bases, with 23 bases between the two germline ends. Germline CDR1 reads SGHTA; CDR2 reads FQGNSA. The CDR3 here is CASSTLWGAGELYEQYF. CDR3 nucleotides: TGTGCCAGCAGCACCCTATGGGGGGCGGGAGAACTCTACGAGCAGTACTTC.

V usage is TRBV5-1 and J usage is TRBJ2-7; 7 bases agree with TRBD1. The J segment lost 2 bases and the V segment lost 4 bases, leaving 9 bases of the junction unmatched. The CDR3 has 15 residues. In germline, CDR1 is SGHRS, CDR2 YFSETQ. The CDR3 reads CASSPDRFETYEQYF. The CDR3 region has the DNA TGCGCCAGCAGCCCGGACAGGTTCGAGACCTACGAGCAGTACTTC.

This clone was detected once. The chain has TRBV7-2 and TRBJ2-7; TRBD2 matches at 10 bases. V lost 1 base, J lost 4 bases, and 7 bases stayed unmatched. Germline CDR1 SGHTA, CDR2 FQGNSA. The CDR3 runs 16 residues. Here the CDR3 DNA reads TGTGCCAGCAGCTTAGAACTAGCGGGACTAGGTTACGAGCAGTACTTC. This translates into CASSLELAGLGYEQYF.